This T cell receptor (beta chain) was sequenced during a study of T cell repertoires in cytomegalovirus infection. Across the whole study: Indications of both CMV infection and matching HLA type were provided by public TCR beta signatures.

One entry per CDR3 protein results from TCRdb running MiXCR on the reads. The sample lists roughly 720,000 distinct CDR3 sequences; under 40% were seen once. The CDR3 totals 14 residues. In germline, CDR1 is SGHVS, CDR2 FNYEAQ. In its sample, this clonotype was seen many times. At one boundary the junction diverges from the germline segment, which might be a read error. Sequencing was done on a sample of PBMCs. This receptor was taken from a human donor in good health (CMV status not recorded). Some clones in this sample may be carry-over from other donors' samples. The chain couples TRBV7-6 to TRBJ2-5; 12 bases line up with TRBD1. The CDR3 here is CASSRDRGLETQYF. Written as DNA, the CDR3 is TGTGCTAGCAGCCGGGACAGGGGGCTCGAGACCCAGTACTTC.